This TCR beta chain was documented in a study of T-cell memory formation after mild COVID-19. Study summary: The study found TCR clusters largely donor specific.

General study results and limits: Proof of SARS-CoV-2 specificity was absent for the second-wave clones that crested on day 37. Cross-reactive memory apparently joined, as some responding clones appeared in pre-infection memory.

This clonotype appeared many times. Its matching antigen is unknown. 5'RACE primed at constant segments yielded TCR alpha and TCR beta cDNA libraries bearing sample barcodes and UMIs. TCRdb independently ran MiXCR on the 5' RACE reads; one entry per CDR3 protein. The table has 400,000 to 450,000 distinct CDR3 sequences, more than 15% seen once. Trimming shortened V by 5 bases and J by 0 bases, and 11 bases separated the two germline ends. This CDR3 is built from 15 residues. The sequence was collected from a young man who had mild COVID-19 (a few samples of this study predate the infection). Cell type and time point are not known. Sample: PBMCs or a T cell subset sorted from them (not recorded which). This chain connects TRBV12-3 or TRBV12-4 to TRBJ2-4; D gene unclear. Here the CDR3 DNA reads TGTGCCAGCAGTAAAGACGGTCTAGCCAAAAACATTCAGTACTTC. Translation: CASSKDGLAKNIQYF.